This T cell receptor beta chain is drawn from a study of cytomegalovirus exposure and HLA in healthy donors (dated by TCRdb to about 2017). For the study in its entirety: According to an earlier analysis of a few hundred of the donors, about 179 million T cells yielded approximately 120 million unique TCR beta sequences and 276 Gb of sequence data. An early release covering over 500 HLA-typed donors comprised 250 to 350 gigabases of sequencing data and roughly 85 million unique TCR sequences. Among the roughly 430 genotyped donors, more than 70% belonged to the genetic ancestry cluster associated with self-reported Caucasian donors. The aim of the study was to test whether cataloging public T cell receptors could identify signatures of past pathogen exposure. The study profiled the T cell repertoires of fewer than 850 subjects by immunosequencing and related them to cytomegalovirus serostatus. Besides the first cohort of around 700 subjects, a separate validation cohort made up of 120 different subjects was used. To predict cytomegalovirus infection status, the study brought together high-throughput TCR immunosequencing, statistical association of individual TCRs with disease status, and machine learning. In a later analysis, previously published TCR beta repertoires from several hundred donors were re-analyzed and high-resolution HLA genotyping was added so that TCR occurrence patterns could be studied. Rather than using new phenotypic data, the later analysis identified candidate immune exposures from TCR beta sequences and from how often those sequences occurred across donors. To decide whether each TCR beta V gene segment behaved as functional or pseudogenic, an earlier analysis of some 600 of the donors relied on high-throughput TCR beta sequencing. Alongside the repertoire data, information on donor age, sex, ethnicity and CMV serostatus was compiled. In a later genetic analysis, genome-wide SNP genotypes for about three fifths of the roughly 670 donors were used, and that subset was treated as a discovery cohort. Every discovery cohort repertoire had been produced on one sequencing platform. HLA typing covered class I and class II loci at four-digit resolution. The number of donors typed differed by locus, with about 629-640 for A, B, C, DRB1 and DQB1, roughly 520 for DQA1, approximately 570 for DPA1, and approximately 470 for DPB1. Five DR-DQ haplotypes were handled as single units for association and clustering because linkage in the cohort was strong. Among about 400 genotyped donors of the cohort, an average of approximately 240,000 unique TCR beta nucleotide sequences was sequenced per donor, of which about 19% were non-productive.

Notes on this clone: Its antigen target is currently unknown. No base quality values were provided; no much bigger clone lies one nucleotide off.

V loses 7 bases at its end and J loses 4 bases; junction bases beyond the gene matches: 12. The germline V gene provides CDR1 SNHLY and CDR2 FYNNEI. Including the terminal cysteine and phenylalanine, the CDR3 comprises 16 residues. The CDR3 DNA has 48 bases and is translated from base 1. The cohort was made up of about 610 healthy bone marrow donors. At the time of sampling, all cohort members were nominally healthy, though unrecorded immune exposures were likely present. The donor tested CMV seronegative, placing the donor among the 350 or so seronegative members of the cohort. Every donor gave a peripheral blood sample, and the peripheral blood mononuclear cells from that sample were used for TCR beta sequencing. The Qiagen DNeasy Blood Extraction Kit was used to extract genomic DNA from the blood cell samples. On the study overall, not on this receptor specifically: Only TCR beta chains were sequenced in this cohort, and the absence of alpha or paired-chain data limited detectable features. Roughly uniform sequencing depth across donors was assumed in presence/absence analyses, although this assumption may not hold. Most TCR sequences were seen in very few donors, while some public TCRs were found in many individuals. Some IMGT-functional V segments, including TRBV6-2 and TRBV6-3, could not be distinguished by the 87-base-pair reads and were therefore excluded. When HLA alleles, especially DR and DQ, strongly co-occurred, attributing TCR associations to individual alleles was difficult. A later analysis found that HLA-associated TCR beta chains were more clonally expanded and had lower generation probabilities than equally common non-associated chains. In a later genetic analysis, fewer N-insertions in productive TCRs were reported among donors in an Asian-associated ancestry cluster than the roughly 710-donor mean. In vitro tests confirmed that a few of the cytomegalovirus-associated TCR beta chains recognize cytomegalovirus antigens. The study listed 170 or so TCR beta chains as associated with cytomegalovirus. A later genetic analysis associated a missense DCLRE1C variant with V-gene and J-gene trimming of TCR beta chains, and an independent cohort replicated the association. In a later analysis, about 16,000 TCR beta sequences were associated with specific HLA alleles at a false discovery rate of 0.05. Correlated functional status among segregating V segments might reflect linkage disequilibrium, but an unknown experimental factor could not be ruled out. The classifier was reported to diagnose cytomegalovirus status with high specificity and sensitivity in both the original and validation cohorts. A later analysis found that most CMV-associated TCR beta chains appeared HLA-restricted, with HLA associations seemingly driven largely by CMV exposure. Over 15 rarely observed V segments, including chromosome 9 orphons, were excluded from the earlier analysis of several hundred of the donors because counts were too low. The only immune exposure information available for the cohort was CMV serostatus. A cluster of highly shared sequence variants was judged likely to represent a technical artifact of the sequencing pipeline. Several of the top co-occurrence clusters appeared to be linked to parvovirus B19, influenza, CMV and Epstein-Barr virus, according to a later analysis. Broadly in line with IMGT annotations, most TCR beta V segments showed up in productive rearrangements about 90% or about 30% of the time in an earlier analysis of several hundred of the donors. A further reported finding was that TCR beta sequences accurately predicted the HLA-A and HLA-B alleles for most subjects in the first cohort. The authors suggested that the approach could potentially be generalized to other disease states and immunological phenotypes. In a later analysis, TCR association rates were found to vary across HLA loci, with the most associated TCRs seen for DRB1 alleles and the fewest for HLA-C alleles. HLA typing was unavailable for some donors at each locus, so association tests used only the typed subset.

To prepare the library, the immunoSEQ multiplex PCR assay was applied. The multiplex PCR relied on a mix of 60 forward primers for TCR Vbeta segments and 13 reverse primers for TCR Jbeta segments. The CDR3 region of rearranged TCR beta genes was amplified from genomic DNA by a multiplex PCR assay. On the Illumina HiSeq System, the amplified TCR beta libraries were sequenced as 87-base-pair reads. Regarding the original processing steps: A later analysis counted some 80 million unique TCR beta chains across the 640 or so repertoires, and 10 million to 12 million of these chains were shared by at least two donors. Raw reads were error-corrected and collapsed into unique sequences with a nearest-neighbor algorithm that merged closely related sequences to remove PCR and sequencing errors. CDR3 sequences were aligned to IMGT reference sequences to assign V, D and J gene segments. Each retained sequence needed at least a six-nucleotide match to both a V gene segment and a J gene segment. Rearrangements were classified as productive when the CDR3 lacked stop codons and remained in frame with V and J, and all other rearrangements were classified as non-productive. CDR3 was defined according to IMGT convention as the region running from the second conserved V-encoded cysteine to the conserved J-encoded phenylalanine. Sequences without an unambiguous match to a single V gene segment were excluded from the earlier analysis of about 600 of the donors. An earlier analysis of several hundred of the donors called V segments functional above 56.7% productive rearrangements and segregating when the between-donor standard deviation exceeded 5%. A statistical classification framework was built for diagnosing cytomegalovirus status from the catalog of TCR beta chain sequences. In a later analysis, V and J genes were assigned by comparing TCR nucleotide sequences against IMGT/GENE-DB human TR gene sequences. In a later analysis, CDR3 sequences and most-parsimonious VDJ recombination scenarios were assigned using the TCRdist pipeline. A later analysis defined each TCR beta chain by its CDR3 amino acid sequence plus V-gene family, and excluded reads lacking a unique V-gene family. A later analysis removed roughly 590 highly shared, low-generation-probability nucleotide sequences to deal with suspected cross-contamination and a sequencing artifact. For each public chain, a later analysis derived a clonal expansion index from normalized ranks of inferred template counts within each repertoire. Generation probabilities in a later analysis came from a VDJ recombination model fitted to out-of-frame rearrangements, and those results were checked against IGoR. A later analysis scored TCR-TCR, TCR-HLA and TCR-CMV co-occurrence with hypergeometric tests, applying a repertoire-size bias correction to TCR pairs. False discovery rates were estimated in a later analysis by permuting HLA or CMV assignments 20 times. In a later analysis, co-occurring TCRs were grouped with DBSCAN, and TCRdist sequence similarity was added when clustering was performed within HLA-allele-positive subsets. Repertoires with fewer than 30,000 or more than 120,000 public chains were left out of co-occurrence clustering, as were about five repertoires with anomalous nucleotide sharing. The source is immuneACCESS, and TCRdb retained only in-frame sequences with V and J called. Part of the clones is not carried over; for the studies checked, unresolved V genes explain less than half of this, and the remainder is unexplained. Clone size and the V and J calls come from that table; the DNA yielded D and trimming. Counted in this sample were 210,000 or so clones; approximately 90% of them appeared once. Together, the top ten hold about 1% of the sample.

Source material: PBMCs. The source is a woman between 18 and 30 years old in good health and CMV-seronegative. This chain joins TRBV2 to TRBJ2-7, and 11 bases in between align with TRBD1. The CDR3 region: CASTPGTGQGAYEQYF. The DNA reads as follows: TGTGCCAGCACCCCTGGCACCGGACAGGGGGCGTACGAGCAGTACTTC.